Listed here is a single TCR beta chain. From the germline J gene comes the end of the CDR3, since the read stops 3 residues before it. This specimen belongs to a study of Tregs in tolerant kidney transplant recipients. Germline CDR1 is SGHTA and CDR2 is FQGNSA. This CDR3 region has 12 residues. Between the trimmed V and J ends, which lost 4 bases and 9 bases, there was a span of 10 bases. Here immunoSEQ multiplex PCR was the method, and the copy in TCRdb shows in-frame clones only, minus some. The sample table sets out more than 45,000 clones. This clonotype originated in a human donor who received a combined kidney and bone marrow transplant. Sequenced here: CD4+ T cells from blood, sampled before the transplant. The chain has TRBV7-2 and TRBJ1-5, with unresolved D. Incomplete CDR3 DNA: TGTGCCAGCAGCTACCCTGAGGGGCCC. Translation gives CASSYPEGP. The entire CDR3 is CASSYPEGPQHF.